A single sample gave rise to the 10 T cell receptor beta chains below, sequenced in a study of cytomegalovirus exposure and HLA in healthy donors. PCR amplification relied on 60 Vbeta primers (plus 13 Jbeta primers). Only in-frame clones appear in the TCRdb table, and some are missing; sequencing was by immunoSEQ multiplex PCR. This sample has roughly 100,000 clones, with over 70% found just once. Sequenced sample: PBMCs. These receptors were obtained from a man between 35 and 55 years old in good health and CMV-seronegative.

Only a few counts were recorded for this clone. In DNA, the CDR3 is TGTGCCAGCAGCCTAGACGTCCGAAGGGGTGAGCAGTTCTTC. Translated, it gives CASSLDVRRGEQFF. The V call is TRBV7-9, the J call TRBJ2-1, with TRBD1 as a possible D gene (5 bases). Germline V gene data show CDR1 as SEHNR and CDR2 as FQNEAQ (reference sequence). The CDR3 length is 14 residues. Trimming removed 5 bases from V and 9 bases from J, with 17 bases in between.

The gene calls are TRBV11-2 and TRBJ1-1; perhaps TRBD1 as D (6 bases). Trimming pared 5 bases from V and 0 bases from J, leaving 16 bases between. Germline CDR1 reads SGHAT; CDR2 reads FQNNGV. The CDR3 spans 16 residues. The CDR3 bases are TGTGCCAGCAGCCCCTACAAGGGGGAGATGAACACTGAAGCTTTCTTT. This encodes CASSPYKGEMNTEAFF.

The V call is TRBV19, the J call TRBJ2-3, with no clear D. V was cut by 3 bases and J by 3 bases, with 7 bases left in between. This CDR3 spans 13 amino acids. The germline gives CDR1 LNHDA, CDR2 SQIVND (reference sequence). CDR3 region: CASSIVETDTQYF. The DNA of the CDR3 is TGTGCCAGTAGTATCGTAGAGACAGATACGCAGTATTTT.

This clone was observed a few times. The chain links TRBV19 to TRBJ1-2, with 10 nucleotides matching TRBD1. The junction had 6 bases not matched to a gene; V was cut back by 10 bases and J by 4 bases. Germline lookup yields CDR1 LNHDA and CDR2 SQIVND (reference sequence). The CDR3 spans 13 residues. CDR3 loop: CATERTGGYGYTF. CDR3 sequence (DNA): TGTGCCACCGAACGGACAGGGGGCTATGGCTACACCTTC. Supplemented by reference TRBV19 and TRBJ1-2, the full variable domain reads DGGITQSPKYLFRKEGQNVTLSCEQNLNHDAMYWYRQDPGQGLRLIYYSQIVNDFQKGDIAEGYSVSREKKESFPLTVTSAQKNPTAFYLCATERTGGYGYTFGSGTRLTVV.

The V and J genes are TRBV7-6 and TRBJ2-2; a weak D match, TRBD1 (5 bases). V shed 5 bases and J shed 4 bases, with 11 bases lying between them. The CDR3 length is 14 residues. Looked up from germline, CDR1 is SGHVS and CDR2 is FNYEAQ. The CDR3 spells CASSPDISTGELFF. The CDR3 DNA reads TGTGCCAGCAGCCCGGACATCTCCACCGGGGAGCTGTTTTTT.

The V gene is TRBV6-5, the J gene TRBJ1-5, with 9 bases fitting TRBD1. Per the germline V gene, CDR1 is MNHEY and CDR2 is SVGAGI. The CDR3 is 13 amino acids. V lost 11 bases and J lost 11; bases outside the gene matches: 13. CDR3 sequence (DNA): TGTGCCGCGGGACAGGGACGAAATCAAGCCCAGCATTTT. This codes for CAAGQGRNQAQHF.

This chain connects TRBV29-1 to TRBJ2-7; D is unresolved. The V gene's germline CDR1 is SQVTM and CDR2 ANQGSEA. The CDR3 has 12 amino acids. The ends were cut back, 7 bases at V and 3 bases at J, with 13 bases in the middle. The CDR3 DNA sequence: TGCAGCGCCGGAGAGACCCACTACGAGCAGTACTTC. Translation gives CSAGETHYEQYF.

The chain recombines TRBV7-2 with TRBJ2-1; D is ambiguous. Germline V gene lookup returns CDR1 SGHTA and CDR2 FQGNSA. CDR3 length equals 11 residues. Here the CDR3 reads CLSGSYNEQFF. The CDR3 DNA reads TGTTTGTCAGGCTCCTACAATGAGCAGTTCTTC.

In this sample, this clone turned up a few times. The rearrangement joins TRBV11-3 to TRBJ2-5, with D unclear. V lost 0 bases and J 7 bases, leaving 12 bases between the germline ends. Germline CDR1 reads SGHNT; CDR2 reads YENEEA. The CDR3 spans 14 residues. CDR3 nucleotides: TGTGCCAGCAGCTTAGATGGGTCTCCGGGGACCCAGTACTTC. Translation gives CASSLDGSPGTQYF.

This chain links TRBV27 with TRBJ2-7, with 8 bases fitting TRBD1. V was clipped by 8 bases and J by 0 bases; unmatched bases: 9. Germline CDR1 is MNHEY and CDR2 is SMNVEV (reference sequence). The CDR3 loop spans 15 amino acids. CDR3 sequence reads: CASVTAGGGSYEQYF. The CDR3, as DNA: TGTGCCAGCGTAACGGCAGGGGGCGGCTCCTACGAGCAGTACTTC.